These 5 T cell receptor beta chains share one sample of origin, sequenced in a study of blood T cell repertoires in COVID-19. The assay was immunoSEQ multiplex PCR, and TCRdb's table has in-frame clones only and misses some. There are about 130,000 clones in the sample; about 80% occur only once, and 10% to 15% lies in the top ten. Sequencing was carried out using peripheral blood. These receptors originate from a woman aged 60-75 years with acute or convalescent COVID-19.

This chain joins TRBV19 and TRBJ1-1; D unclear. V lost 4 bases, J lost 0 bases, and 6 bases lay in between. CDR1 and CDR2 (germline): LNHDA, SQIVND (reference sequence). This CDR3 is built from 13 residues. In DNA, the CDR3 is TGTGCCAGTAGTAAGGGAGTGAACACTGAAGCTTTCTTT. It translates to CASSKGVNTEAFF.

The chain has TRBV27 and TRBJ1-5; TRBD1 agrees at 7 bases. Losses at the gene ends were 0 bases for V and 9 bases for J; bases not matched to a gene: 2. In germline, CDR1 is MNHEY, CDR2 SMNVEV (reference sequence). The CDR3 has 13 residues. CDR3 nucleotides: TGTGCCAGCAGTTTATCGGACAGGCGGCCCCAGCATTTT. It encodes CASSLSDRRPQHF.

The chain carries TRBV6-5 and TRBJ1-1; D remains unclear. Trimming removed 0 bases at V and 1 base at J, with 6 bases between. The CDR3 sequence is 14 residues long. The germline gives CDR1 MNHEY, CDR2 SVGAGI. The CDR3 loop is CASSYSRENTEAFF. DNA for the CDR3: TGTGCCAGCAGTTACTCGAGGGAGAACACTGAAGCTTTCTTT.

The chain joins TRBV6-1 to TRBJ1-1, with 7 bases matching TRBD1. CDR1 and CDR2 (germline): MNHNS, SASEGT. Trimming cost V 3 bases and J 3 bases; bases outside gene matches: 7. The CDR3 is made up of 15 amino acids. The CDR3 loop reads CASSEDHRGDTEAFF. The CDR3 DNA is TGTGCCAGCAGTGAGGACCACAGGGGAGACACTGAAGCTTTCTTT.

This chain links TRBV6-6 with TRBJ1-2; 9 nucleotides agree with TRBD1. Looked up from germline, CDR1 is MNHNY and CDR2 is SVGAGI (reference sequence). The CDR3 length is 13 residues. Germline trimming cut 5 bases from V and 2 bases from J; bases unmatched to any gene: 0. In DNA, the CDR3 is TGTGCCAGCAGTGACAGGGGGAACTATGGCTACACCTTC. It specifies CASSDRGNYGYTF.